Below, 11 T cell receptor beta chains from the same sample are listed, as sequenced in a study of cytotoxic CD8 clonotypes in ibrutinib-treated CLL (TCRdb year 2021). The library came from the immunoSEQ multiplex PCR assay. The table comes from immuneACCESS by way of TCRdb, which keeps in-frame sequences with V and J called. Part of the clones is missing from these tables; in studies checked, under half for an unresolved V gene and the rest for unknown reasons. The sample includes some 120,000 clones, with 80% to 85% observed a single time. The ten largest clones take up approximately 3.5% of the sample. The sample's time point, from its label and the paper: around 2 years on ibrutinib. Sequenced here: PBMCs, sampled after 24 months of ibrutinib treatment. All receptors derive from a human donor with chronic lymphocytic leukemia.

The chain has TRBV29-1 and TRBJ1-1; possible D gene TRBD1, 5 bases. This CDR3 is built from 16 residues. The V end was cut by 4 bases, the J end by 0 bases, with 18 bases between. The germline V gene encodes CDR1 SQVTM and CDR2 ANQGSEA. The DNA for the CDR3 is TGCAGCGTTGTTTGGCAGGGAAGGGGATTGAACACTGAAGCTTTCTTT. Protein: CSVVWQGRGLNTEAFF.

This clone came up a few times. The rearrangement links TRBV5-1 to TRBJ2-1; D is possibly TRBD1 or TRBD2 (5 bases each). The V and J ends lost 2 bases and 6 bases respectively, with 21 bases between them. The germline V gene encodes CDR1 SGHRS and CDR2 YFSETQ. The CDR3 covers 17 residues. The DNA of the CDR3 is TGCGCCAGCAGCTTTGGGAATGCCGGGACCTTGAGCAATGAGCAGTTCTTC. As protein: CASSFGNAGTLSNEQFF.

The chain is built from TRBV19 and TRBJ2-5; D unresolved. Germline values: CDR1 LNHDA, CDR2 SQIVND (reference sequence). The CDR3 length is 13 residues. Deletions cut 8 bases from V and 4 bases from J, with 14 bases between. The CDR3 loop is CASGNRRGETQYF. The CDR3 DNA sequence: TGTGCCAGTGGAAACCGGAGAGGAGAGACCCAGTACTTC. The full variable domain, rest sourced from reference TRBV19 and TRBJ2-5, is DGGITQSPKYLFRKEGQNVTLSCEQNLNHDAMYWYRQDPGQGLRLIYYSQIVNDFQKGDIAEGYSVSREKKESFPLTVTSAQKNPTAFYLCASGNRRGETQYFGPGTRLLVL.

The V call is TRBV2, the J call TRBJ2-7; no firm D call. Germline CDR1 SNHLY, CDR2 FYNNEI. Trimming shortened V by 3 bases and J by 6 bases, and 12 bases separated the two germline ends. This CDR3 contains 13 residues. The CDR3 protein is CASSDSASAEQYF. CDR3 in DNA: TGTGCCAGCAGTGACAGTGCTAGTGCCGAGCAGTACTTC.

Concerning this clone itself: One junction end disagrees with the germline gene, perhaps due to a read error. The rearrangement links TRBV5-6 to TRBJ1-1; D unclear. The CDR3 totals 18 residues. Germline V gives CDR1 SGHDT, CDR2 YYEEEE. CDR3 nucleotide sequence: TGTGCCAACAGCCCCCGGGCGTCTGGGAATTTAGGGAACACTGAAGCTTTCTTT. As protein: CANSPRASGNLGNTEAFF.

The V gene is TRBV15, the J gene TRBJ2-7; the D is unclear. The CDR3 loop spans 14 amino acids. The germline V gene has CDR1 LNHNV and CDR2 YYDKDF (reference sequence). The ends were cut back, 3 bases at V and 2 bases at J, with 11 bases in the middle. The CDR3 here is CATSRKQNTYEQYF. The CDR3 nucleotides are TGTGCCACCAGCAGGAAGCAAAATACCTACGAGCAGTACTTC.

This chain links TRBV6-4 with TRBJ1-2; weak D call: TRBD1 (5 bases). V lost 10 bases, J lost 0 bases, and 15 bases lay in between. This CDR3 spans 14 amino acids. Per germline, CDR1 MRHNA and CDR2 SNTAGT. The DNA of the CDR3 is TGTGCCACTTCGCGGGACGGTACTAACTATGGCTACACCTTC. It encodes CATSRDGTNYGYTF.

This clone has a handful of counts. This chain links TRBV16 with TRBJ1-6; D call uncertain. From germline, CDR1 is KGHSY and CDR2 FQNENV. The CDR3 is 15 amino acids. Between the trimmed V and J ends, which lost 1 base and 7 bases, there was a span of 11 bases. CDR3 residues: CASSQYHRNNSPLHF. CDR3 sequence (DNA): TGTGCCAGCAGCCAATACCACAGAAACAATTCACCCCTCCACTTT.

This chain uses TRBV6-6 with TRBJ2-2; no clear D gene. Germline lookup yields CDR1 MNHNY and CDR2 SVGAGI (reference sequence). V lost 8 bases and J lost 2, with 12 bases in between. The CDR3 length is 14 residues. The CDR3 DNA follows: TGTGCCAGCGGACCGTGGCAAAACACCGGGGAGCTGTTTTTT. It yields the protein CASGPWQNTGELFF.

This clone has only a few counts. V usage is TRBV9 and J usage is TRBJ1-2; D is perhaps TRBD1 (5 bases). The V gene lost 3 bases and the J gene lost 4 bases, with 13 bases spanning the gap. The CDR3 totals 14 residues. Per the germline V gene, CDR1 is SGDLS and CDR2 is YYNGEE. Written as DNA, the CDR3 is TGTGCCAGCAGCGCCCAACAGGCTACCTATGGCTACACCTTC. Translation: CASSAQQATYGYTF. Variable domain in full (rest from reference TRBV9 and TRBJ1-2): DSGVTQTPKHLITATGQRVTLRCSPRSGDLSVYWYQQSLDQGLQFLIQYYNGEERAKGNILERFSAQQFPDLHSELNLSSLELGDSALYFCASSAQQATYGYTFGSGTRLTVV.

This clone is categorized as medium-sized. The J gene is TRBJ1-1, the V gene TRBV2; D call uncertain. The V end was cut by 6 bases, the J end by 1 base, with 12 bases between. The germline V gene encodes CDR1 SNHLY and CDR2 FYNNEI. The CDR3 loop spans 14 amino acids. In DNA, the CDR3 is TGTGCCAGCAGCGTGAGGGCGGGGAACACTGAAGCTTTCTTT. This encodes CASSVRAGNTEAFF.